This T cell receptor beta chain originates from a study of blood T cells in healthy people across ages. Each sample gave at least 6.5 million isolated PBMCs. Combining a sample-barcoded 5' primer with a J-beta primer mix, a second PCR ran for roughly 6 to 11 cycles. TCRdb redid the calling of the 5' RACE reads with MiXCR, one entry per CDR3 protein. This sample has around 970,000 distinct CDR3 sequences, with just over 50% found just once. General study points: Naive and antigen-experienced cells were not separated, limiting conclusive comparison.

The V gene's germline CDR1 is SGHTA and CDR2 FQGNSA. Trimming cost V 5 bases and J 5 bases; bases outside gene matches: 7. There are 15 residues in the CDR3. About this clonotype itself: No antigen is known for it.

J is TRBJ2-2 and V is TRBV7-2, with 8 nucleotides matching TRBD1. This TCR was recovered from an older woman in good health. The source material was blood. In DNA, the CDR3 is TGTGCCAGCAGCCCCGACAGGGGAGGTACCGGGGAGCTGTTTTTT. It is translated as CASSPDRGGTGELFF.